The next 9 T cell receptor beta chains were all read from a single sample in a study of vaccination and CD4 T cells after COVID-19. Their antigen targets remain unknown. Indicated treatment: roughly 11-day PBMC culture with coronavirus spike peptide pools or control peptides (ViraFEST assay). An Oncomine TCR Beta short-read assay was used to sequence the DNA from cultured CD4+ T cells. Each CDR3 protein gets one entry after TCRdb re-called the PCR reads with MiXCR. The sample gives 20,000 to 30,000 distinct CDR3 sequences, roughly two fifths of which show up once; about a tenth is in the top ten. The sequenced sample was CD4+ T cells from blood, cultured in vitro. These receptors originate from a human donor who had recovered from COVID-19.

V is TRBV7-9 and J is TRBJ2-7; TRBD1 matches at 9 bases. CDR3 length: 19 residues. The V gene's germline CDR1 is SEHNR and CDR2 FQNEAQ (reference sequence). The V and J ends lost 2 bases and 7 bases, in that order; junction bases with no gene match: 21. CDR3 DNA sequence: TGTGCCAGCAGCTTAATTTCTCGCCGGGACAGGGTTAAATCGGGGGAGCAGTACTTC. It specifies CASSLISRRDRVKSGEQYF. The full variable domain, its missing parts supplied by reference TRBV7-9 and TRBJ2-7, is DTGVSQNPRHKITKRGQNVTFRCDPISEHNRLYWYRQTLGQGPEFLTYFQNEAQLEKSRLLSDRFSAERPKGSFSTLEIQRTEQGDSAMYLCASSLISRRDRVKSGEQYFGPGTRLTVT.

The chain links TRBV20-1 to TRBJ1-1; 7 nucleotides align to TRBD1. V shed 4 bases and J 6 bases; nucleotides not matched to a gene: 11. CDR1 DFQATT and CDR2 SNEGSKA come from the germline V gene (reference sequence). This CDR3 is built from 14 residues. CDR3 protein: CSANYVTGRAEAFF. DNA for the CDR3: TGCAGTGCTAATTATGTGACAGGGAGGGCTGAAGCTTTCTTT.

CDR3: CASSLDGIRLHF. CDR3 nucleotides: TGTGCCAGCAGCTTGGATGGGATTCGACTCCACTTT. The gene calls are TRBV7-9 and TRBJ1-6; D is unclear. This CDR3 region has 12 residues. Trimming stripped 3 bases from V and 16 bases from J, with 13 bases between. Germline V lookup: CDR1 SEHNR, CDR2 FQNEAQ (reference sequence).

This clonotype appeared a single time. The J gene is TRBJ2-2, the V gene TRBV19; TRBD2 might be the D (5 bases). The V gene lost 4 bases and the J gene lost 5 bases, with 14 bases spanning the gap. Germline CDR1 reads LNHDA; CDR2 reads SQIVND (reference sequence). This CDR3 has 15 residues. CDR3 in amino acids: CASSTGRGWTGELFF. CDR3 sequence (DNA): TGTGCCAGTAGTACCGGTCGGGGTTGGACCGGGGAGCTGTTTTTT.

This clonotype was counted between two and nine times. The chain is built from TRBV20-1 and TRBJ1-1; D possibly corresponds to TRBD1 (6 bases). V was trimmed by 6 bases and J by 4 bases, leaving 30 bases between them. The CDR3 has 18 amino acids. Germline CDR1 is DFQATT and CDR2 is SNEGSKA (reference sequence). CDR3 in DNA: TGCAGTGCAGTACCGGGCCATAAGGGGGGTATTTTTATCACTGAAGCTTTCTTT. Its protein is CSAVPGHKGGIFITEAFF.

This chain connects TRBV5-1 to TRBJ1-1, with D perhaps matching TRBD1 (6 bases). Germline CDR1 is SGHRS and CDR2 is YFSETQ. This CDR3 spans 14 amino acids. V was cut by 3 bases and J by 2 bases, with 11 bases left in between. As DNA, the CDR3 is TGCGCCAGCAGCTGGGACAAGTCCAACACTGAAGCTTTCTTT. It yields the protein CASSWDKSNTEAFF.

The rearrangement links TRBV21-1 to TRBJ2-3; the DNA was not compared with TRBD2, the D call given in the table. TRBV21-1 is termed a pseudogene. The CDR3 length is 19 residues. CDR3 nucleotides: TGTGCCAGCAGCAAAGAGGGGGGGTGGAAGCGGGAGAGGTCAGATACGCAGTATTTT. It specifies CASSKEGGWKRERSDTQYF.

In its sample, this clonotype was seen a few times. V gene TRBV20-1 combines with J gene TRBJ1-6, with 7 bases aligning to TRBD1. J lost 10 bases, V lost 3 bases, and 12 bases had no gene match. Germline CDR1 and CDR2: DFQATT and SNEGSKA (reference sequence). The CDR3 has 15 residues. The CDR3 here is CSARMTGQVSSPLHF. The CDR3 nucleotides are TGCAGTGCTAGGATGACAGGGCAGGTCAGCTCACCCCTCCACTTT.

The CDR3 coding sequence is TGTGCCAGCCCCATTGATCAGCCCCAGCATTTT. Translating it yields CASPIDQPQHF. This sequence joins TRBV6-1 and TRBJ1-5; D is unclear. V shed 8 bases and J shed 5 bases, with 7 bases lying between them. CDR1 is MNHNS, CDR2 SASEGT, per germline. The CDR3 covers 11 residues.